These 3 T cell receptor beta chains share one sample of origin, sequenced in a study of cytomegalovirus exposure and HLA in healthy donors. A multiplex PCR was run with 60 Vbeta primers and 13 Jbeta primers. TCRdb's copy holds only in-frame clones and misses some; the assay was immunoSEQ multiplex PCR. The specimen's table records 100,000 to 150,000 clones. The sample was PBMCs. All receptors come from a young man in good health and CMV-seronegative.

This chain connects TRBV18 to TRBJ1-6; 7 nucleotides align to TRBD1. Germline CDR1 is KGHSH and CDR2 is LQKENI. V dropped 3 bases and J dropped 9; count of bases not matched to a gene: 5. CDR3 length: 14 amino acids. The CDR3 protein is CASSPLEGASPLHF. The CDR3 DNA reads as TGTGCCAGCTCACCCCTCGAGGGGGCTTCACCCCTCCACTTT. The whole variable domain, filled in from reference TRBV18 and TRBJ1-6, reads NAGVMQNPRHLVRRRGQEARLRCSPMKGHSHVYWYRQLPEEGLKFMVYLQKENIIDESGMPKERFSAEFPKEGPSILRIQQVVRGDSAAYFCASSPLEGASPLHFGNGTRLTVT.

V usage is TRBV28 and J usage is TRBJ2-7; the match to TRBD2 covers 12 bases. J was trimmed by 0 bases and V by 5 bases; bases with no gene match: 2. This CDR3 region has 15 residues. Germline CDR1 is MDHEN and CDR2 is SYDVKM. In DNA, the CDR3 is TGTGCCAGCAGTACTAGCGGGAGGTCCTCCTACGAGCAGTACTTC. Amino acids: CASSTSGRSSYEQYF.

V is TRBV14 and J is TRBJ1-2; 10 bases are shared with TRBD1. Germline V CDR1 and CDR2: SGHDN, FVKESK. The ends lost 6 bases at V and 6 bases at J; junction bases unmatched: 4. This CDR3 spans 13 amino acids. The CDR3 sequence: CASSGTGADGYTF. In DNA form, the CDR3 reads TGTGCCAGCAGTGGGACAGGGGCGGATGGCTACACCTTC.